The 25 T cell receptor beta chains in this list originate from one sample, sequenced in a study of T-cell memory formation after mild COVID-19 (dated by TCRdb to the early 2020s). Libraries were built with 5' RACE. For sequencing, an Illumina NovaSeq 6000 was employed. TCRdb trimmed the raw reads at Q25, called clones with MiXCR and kept productive beta chains. Each CDR3 protein gets just one entry, which takes the most common genes and DNA from the rows behind it. This sample holds about 560,000 distinct CDR3 sequences; roughly a sixth were observed only once. The ten largest clonotypes hold just over 8% of the sample. Sequencing was done on a sample of PBMCs or a T cell subset sorted from them (not recorded which). These receptor sequences come from an adult woman who had mild COVID-19 (a few samples of this study predate the infection). The sample titles of this study are shuffled in the database, so cell type and time point are left out; the donor was told from shared clones.

This clonotype occurred a few times. The genes are TRBV7-9 and TRBJ1-1, with D tentatively TRBD1 (5 bases). The V end lost 8 bases, the J end lost 4 bases, and 17 bases lay between the germline ends. The germline gives CDR1 SEHNR, CDR2 FQNEAQ (reference sequence). CDR3 length: 14 amino acids. The CDR3 loop reads CASGGPVAGTEAFF. The CDR3 nucleotides are TGTGCCAGCGGGGGACCGGTTGCGGGCACTGAAGCTTTCTTT.

J is TRBJ2-7 and V is TRBV15; no definite D call. The length of the CDR3 is 13 residues. Germline V gene sequence: CDR1 LNHNV, CDR2 YYDKDF (reference sequence). The V end was cut by 3 bases, the J end by 4 bases, with 10 bases between. The CDR3, as DNA: TGTGCCACCAGCAGCCTAACAGATTACGAGCAGTACTTC. Its protein product is CATSSLTDYEQYF.

The rearrangement joins TRBV6-5 to TRBJ1-1; D is undetermined. CDR3 length equals 15 residues. The germline CDR1 and CDR2 sequences are MNHEY and SVGAGI. V lost 5 bases and J lost 4, with 17 bases in between. CDR3 amino acids: CASSPRGARFTEAFF. CDR3 DNA: TGTGCCAGCAGTCCTAGAGGCGCGCGGTTCACTGAAGCTTTCTTT.

This clonotype was recorded a few times. The DNA of the CDR3 is TGCAGCGTTGAGGGGGCTGGAAACACCATATATTTT. Translated: CSVEGAGNTIYF. The V and J genes are TRBV29-1 and TRBJ1-3, with D perhaps matching TRBD1 (5 bases). Between the trimmed V and J ends, which lost 3 bases and 2 bases, there was a span of 5 bases. From germline, CDR1 is SQVTM and CDR2 ANQGSEA. CDR3 length: 12 amino acids. Drawing the rest from reference TRBV29-1 and TRBJ1-3, the complete variable domain is SAVISQKPSRDICQRGTSLTIQCQVDSQVTMMFWYRQQPGQSLTLIATANQGSEATYESGFVIDKFPISRPNLTFSTLTVSNMSPEDSSIYLCSVEGAGNTIYFGEGSWLTVV.

In DNA form, the CDR3 reads TGTGCCAGCAGCTTAATTCCGAGCTACGAGCAGTACTTC. Protein product: CASSLIPSYEQYF. This chain joins TRBV7-9 and TRBJ2-7, with D hard to call. CDR3 length equals 13 residues. V lost 2 bases and J 3 bases, leaving 8 bases between the germline ends. Germline CDR1 SEHNR, CDR2 FQNEAQ (reference sequence).

The J gene is TRBJ2-2, the V gene TRBV7-8; maybe TRBD2 (6 bases). Per the germline V gene, CDR1 is SGHVS and CDR2 is FQNEAQ. The CDR3 is made up of 14 amino acids. Trimming took off 5 bases at V and 6 bases at J, with 13 bases between the two ends. CDR3 coding DNA: TGTGCCAGCAGCGCCTCTGGGAGGTCCGGGGAGCTGTTTTTT. Protein product: CASSASGRSGELFF.

This clonotype was observed a few times. The chain recombines TRBV6-4 with TRBJ2-1; D is undetermined. CDR1 is MRHNA and CDR2 is SNTAGT in the germline V gene. CDR3 length: 13 amino acids. The V gene lost 3 bases and the J gene lost 11 bases, with 14 bases spanning the gap. CDR3 residues: CASSESGSPKQFF. CDR3 sequence (DNA): TGTGCCAGCAGTGAAAGTGGGTCACCCAAGCAGTTCTTC.

CDR3 nucleotides: TGTGCCAGCTCACCACCAACATGGGCTGGAAACACCATATATTTT. Protein sequence: CASSPPTWAGNTIYF. This rearrangement joins TRBV18 to TRBJ1-3; D is ambiguous. The germline CDR1 and CDR2 sequences are KGHSH and LQKENI. The CDR3 has 15 residues. V shed 0 bases and J shed 2 bases, with 8 bases lying between them.

In this sample, this clonotype turned up a few times. The rearrangement joins TRBV24-1 to TRBJ2-1; D gene unclear. V shed 0 bases and J shed 3 bases, with 11 bases lying between them. The CDR3 consists of 16 residues. Germline CDR1 reads KGHDR; CDR2 reads SFDVKD. The CDR3 DNA sequence: TGTGCCACCAGTGATTTGTCCTCAGGAAACTACAATGAGCAGTTCTTC. Encoded protein: CATSDLSSGNYNEQFF.

This clonotype has a handful of counts. The chain recombines TRBV18 with TRBJ2-1; TRBD2 is a possible D gene (5 bases). Trimming removed 5 bases at V and 6 bases at J, with 8 bases between. The CDR3 contains 12 residues. Germline V gene lookup returns CDR1 KGHSH and CDR2 LQKENI. CDR3 bases: TGTGCCAGCTCAGTGCTAGCCAATGAGCAGTTCTTC. Its protein product is CASSVLANEQFF.

This clonotype was detected only a few times. The chain employs TRBV15 and TRBJ2-7; D may be TRBD1 (8 bases). The CDR3 extends over 15 amino acids. The germline V gene has CDR1 LNHNV and CDR2 YYDKDF (reference sequence). The germline V and J ends were trimmed by 3 bases and 2 bases, with 14 bases remaining between them. The CDR3 nucleotides are TGTGCCACCAGCAGCGTAACAGGGGGGGCCTACGAGCAGTACTTC. This encodes CATSSVTGGAYEQYF.

This clonotype has just a few counts. The rearrangement uses TRBV5-1 and TRBJ2-7; D could derive from TRBD1 or TRBD2 (5 bases each). Per germline, CDR1 SGHRS and CDR2 YFSETQ. Between the trimmed V and J ends, which lost 4 bases and 2 bases, there was a span of 16 bases. This CDR3 region has 15 residues. DNA for the CDR3: TGCGCCAGCAGCCCCGGGGCAGGTTCCCCCTACGAGCAGTACTTC. It translates to CASSPGAGSPYEQYF.

This clonotype occurred a few times. The V gene is TRBV6-2 or TRBV6-3, the J gene TRBJ2-7; possible D gene TRBD2, 5 bases. This CDR3 has 18 residues. The germline V gene encodes CDR1 MNHEY and CDR2 SVGEGT. V was clipped by 0 bases and J by 5 bases, with 23 bases between them. In DNA, the CDR3 is TGTGCCAGCAGTTACTCGCCCCGGGAAAACTCAAACCCCCACGAGCAGTACTTC. Residues: CASSYSPRENSNPHEQYF.

In this sample, this clonotype turned up a few times. The chain has TRBV20-1 and TRBJ1-3; 10 bases align to TRBD1. CDR3 size: 15 residues. J gave up 4 bases and V 1 base, and 4 bases lay outside the gene matches. Germline CDR1 DFQATT, CDR2 SNEGSKA (reference sequence). CDR3 sequence: CSARGDRGGGNTIYF. Here the CDR3 DNA reads TGCAGTGCTAGAGGGGACAGGGGCGGAGGAAACACCATATATTTT.

This clonotype showed up just a few times. The genes are TRBV11-1 and TRBJ2-7, with D possibly matching TRBD2 (5 bases). V lost 3 bases and J lost 4, with 16 bases in between. Germline CDR1 SGHAT, CDR2 FQDESV (reference sequence). The length of the CDR3 is 15 residues. In DNA form, the CDR3 reads TGTGCCAGCAGCTTTCATGGCAGCCGGGGATACGAGCAGTACTTC. Its translation is CASSFHGSRGYEQYF. The whole variable domain, filled in from reference TRBV11-1 and TRBJ2-7, reads EAEVAQSPRYKITEKSQAVAFWCDPISGHATLYWYRQILGQGPELLVQFQDESVVDDSQLPKDRFSAERLKGVDSTLKIQPAELGDSAMYLCASSFHGSRGYEQYFGPGTRLTVT.

The chain employs TRBV20-1 and TRBJ2-7; D is tentatively TRBD1 or TRBD2 (6 bases each). V dropped 5 bases and J dropped 7 bases, with 24 bases sitting between them. Looked up from germline, CDR1 is DFQATT and CDR2 is SNEGSKA (reference sequence). The CDR3 extends over 15 amino acids. The CDR3 nucleotides are TGCAGTGCTCGTATACCGGGGGCACGGGGCAGGGAGCAGTACTTC. Amino acids: CSARIPGARGREQYF.

At least ten counts were recorded for this clonotype. The chain uses TRBV25-1 and TRBJ2-7; 7 bases fit TRBD2. This CDR3 region has 16 residues. Germline V gene sequence: CDR1 MGHDK, CDR2 SYGVNS. V lost 4 bases to trimming and J lost 0 bases; unmatched junction nucleotides: 9. CDR3 nucleotides: TGTGCCAGCAGTGGGGAGCGGGACTCAAGCTCCTACGAGCAGTACTTC. It specifies CASSGERDSSSYEQYF.

The V call is TRBV7-9, the J call TRBJ1-2, with 10 bases lining up with TRBD1. The germline V gene has CDR1 SEHNR and CDR2 FQNEAQ (reference sequence). V was clipped by 5 bases and J by 8 bases; unmatched bases: 11. This CDR3 is 15 amino acids long. The CDR3, as DNA: TGTGCCAGCAGCCAACCGGGACAGGGGCGCCGGGGCTACACCTTC. Translation: CASSQPGQGRRGYTF.

The V call is TRBV9, the J call TRBJ2-1; D is unresolved. CDR1 is SGDLS and CDR2 is YYNGEE in the germline V gene. The CDR3 loop spans 15 amino acids. V lost 3 bases, J lost 5 bases, and 15 bases lay in between. CDR3 sequence: CASSGRVESHNEQFF. CDR3 nucleotides: TGTGCCAGCAGCGGCCGCGTGGAGTCCCACAATGAGCAGTTCTTC.

This clonotype was seen only a few times. This chain uses TRBV4-3 with TRBJ1-5; D not certain. The CDR3 sequence is 17 residues long. Germline loops: CDR1 LGHNA, CDR2 YSLEER. The V and J ends lost 2 bases and 1 base respectively, with 15 bases between them. The CDR3 sequence is CASSQQISGGSNQPQHF. The DNA of the CDR3 is TGCGCCAGCAGCCAACAAATCTCGGGAGGGAGCAATCAGCCCCAGCATTTT.

A few counts support this clonotype. The chain joins TRBV6-1 to TRBJ2-7; D could derive from TRBD1 or TRBD2 (5 bases each). V was clipped by 4 bases and J by 3 bases, with 13 bases between them. The CDR3 contains 14 residues. Germline-derived CDR1 and CDR2 are MNHNS and SASEGT. DNA of the CDR3: TGTGCCAGCAGTGTCGCAGGGAGCAACTACGAGCAGTACTTC. This translates into CASSVAGSNYEQYF.

This clonotype was detected only a few times. V and J are TRBV6-8 and TRBJ2-3; 8 bases match TRBD2. The V gene's germline CDR1 is MNHGY and CDR2 SAAAGT. This CDR3 region has 20 residues. J was trimmed by 0 bases and V by 2 bases; bases with no gene match: 16. The CDR3 protein is CASSYGTSGSYRSSTDTQYF. As DNA, the CDR3 is TGTGCCAGCAGTTACGGGACTAGTGGGAGCTACCGTTCTAGCACAGATACGCAGTATTTT.

This clonotype came up once. The chain carries TRBV12-3 or TRBV12-4 and TRBJ2-3; D may be TRBD1 or TRBD2 (5 bases each). This CDR3 has 13 residues. Trimming shortened V by 10 bases and J by 1 base, and 12 bases separated the two germline ends. CDR3 DNA sequence: TGTGCCACCTCGGGACGGCGCACAGATACGCAGTATTTT. It encodes CATSGRRTDTQYF.

The chain uses TRBV7-2 and TRBJ1-1; TRBD1 agrees at 8 bases. The CDR3 contains 15 residues. Germline CDR1 is SGHTA and CDR2 is FQGNSA. The ends lost 2 bases at V and 11 bases at J; junction bases unmatched: 13. CDR3 in amino acids: CASSLSQGATWRAFF. The CDR3 DNA follows: TGTGCCAGCAGCTTAAGTCAGGGGGCTACTTGGCGGGCTTTCTTT.

Only a few counts were recorded for this clonotype. This sequence joins TRBV4-1 and TRBJ2-3; 9 nucleotides line up with TRBD2. The V and J ends lost 1 base and 3 bases, in that order; junction bases with no gene match: 11. This CDR3 has 18 amino acids. Per the germline V gene, CDR1 is MGHRA and CDR2 is YSYEKL. The DNA of the CDR3 is TGCGCCAGCAGCCAAGCCTGGATCTCCGCGGGGGGGACAGATACGCAGTATTTT. It translates to CASSQAWISAGGTDTQYF.